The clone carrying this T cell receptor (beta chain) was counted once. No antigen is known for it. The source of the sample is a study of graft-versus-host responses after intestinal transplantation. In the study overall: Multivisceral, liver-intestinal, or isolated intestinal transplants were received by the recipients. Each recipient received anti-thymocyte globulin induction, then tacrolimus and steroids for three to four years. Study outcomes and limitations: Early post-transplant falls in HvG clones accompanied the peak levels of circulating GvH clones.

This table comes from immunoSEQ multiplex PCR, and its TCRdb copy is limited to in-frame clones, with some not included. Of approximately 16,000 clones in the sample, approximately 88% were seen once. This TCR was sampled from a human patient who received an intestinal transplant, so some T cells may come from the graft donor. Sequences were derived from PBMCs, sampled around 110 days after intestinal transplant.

CDR3 sequence: CASSLAWDRGTFF. The DNA for the CDR3 is TGTGCCAGCAGCTTAGCTTGGGACAGGGGAACTTTCTTT. The V call is TRBV11-2, the J call TRBJ1-1; 10 bases are a match to TRBD1. Germline loops: CDR1 SGHAT, CDR2 FQNNGV. V trimming: 1 base; J trimming: 12 bases; junction bases outside the gene matches: 5. This CDR3 comprises 13 residues.